This passage covers 9 T cell receptor beta chains from one sample sequenced in a study of T cells in Graves' hyperthyroidism and ophthalmopathy (dated 2019 in TCRdb). The library relied on multiplex PCR. Sequenced on an Illumina HiSeq 2000. The TCR beta CDR3 regions were amplified from the RNA transcripts. A first-round RT-PCR of the TCR CDR3 used the HTBI primer set with the Qiagen OneStep RT-PCR kit. TCRdb reanalyzed the raw reads on its own, using fastp at Q25 for trimming and MiXCR for clone calling, and kept in-frame beta chains. CDR3 protein sequences are deduplicated, and each keeps its most common genes and DNA. This sample lists about 640,000 distinct CDR3 sequences; less than 25% were detected once. The ten biggest clones cover under 35% of the sample. Sequencing used blood. These receptors were taken from a man younger than 40 with Graves' ophthalmopathy.

V and J are TRBV6-1 and TRBJ2-3; no reliable D call. The CDR3 consists of 15 residues. Trimming took 1 base from V and 2 from J, leaving 10 bases between them. Germline-derived CDR1 and CDR2 are MNHNS and SASEGT. The chain's CDR3 is CASSEVAGYTDTQYF. The CDR3 nucleotides read TGTGCCAGCAGTGAAGTTGCAGGTTACACAGATACGCAGTATTTT.

The chain links TRBV6-2 or TRBV6-3 to TRBJ2-7, with 7 nucleotides matching TRBD2. CDR3 length equals 14 residues. Germline V CDR1 and CDR2: MNHEY, SVGEGT. Trimming at V came to 5 bases and at J to 0 bases, leaving 4 bases not matched to a gene. CDR3 DNA: TGTGCCAGCAGTGACCTAGCGGTCTCCTACGAGCAGTACTTC. Its translation: CASSDLAVSYEQYF.

This clonotype occurred a few times. The chain recombines TRBV4-3 with TRBJ2-3; 8 positions agree with TRBD2. J gave up 0 bases and V 4 bases, and 9 bases lay outside the gene matches. CDR1 and CDR2 (germline): LGHNA, YSLEER. The CDR3 length is 17 residues. The CDR3 DNA follows: TGCGCCAGCAGCCGAACCGCCGGGACTAGGAGCACAGATACGCAGTATTTT. This sequence encodes CASSRTAGTRSTDTQYF.

This clonotype has ten or more counts. The rearrangement joins TRBV12-3 or TRBV12-4 to TRBJ2-3, with 9 bases matching TRBD1. V was pared by 2 bases and J by 5 bases, with 5 bases of the junction left unmatched. The CDR3 runs to 15 residues. The CDR3 coding sequence is TGTGCCAGCAGTTTACACAGGGGGCTCGGAGATACGCAGTATTTT. Protein product: CASSLHRGLGDTQYF.

This clonotype was observed many times. V is TRBV11-2 and J is TRBJ2-7, with D hard to call. Germline V gene lookup returns CDR1 SGHAT and CDR2 FQNNGV. V lost 0 bases, J lost 1 base, and 7 bases lay in between. There are 14 residues in the CDR3. The CDR3 reads CASSLDRPSYEQYF. CDR3 DNA sequence: TGTGCCAGCAGCTTAGACAGGCCTTCCTACGAGCAGTACTTC.

This clonotype was observed a few times. DNA of the CDR3: TGTGCCAGCGGGGGTAGCGGGAATGAGCAGTTCTTC. Translation: CASGGSGNEQFF. The gene calls are TRBV28 and TRBJ2-1, with 7 bases lining up with TRBD2. V shed 8 bases, J shed 7 bases, and the junction held 5 bases outside the gene matches. The CDR3 consists of 12 residues. Per the germline V gene, CDR1 is MDHEN and CDR2 is SYDVKM. The whole variable domain, filled in from reference TRBV28 and TRBJ2-1, reads DVKVTQSSRYLVKRTGEKVFLECVQDMDHENMFWYRQDPGLGLRLIYFSYDVKMKEKGDIPEGYSVSREKKERFSLILESASTNQTSMYLCASGGSGNEQFFGPGTRLTVL.

In its sample, this clonotype was seen many times. The chain combines TRBV30 with TRBJ2-1; D might be TRBD2 (6 bases). This CDR3 has 14 residues. The V end lost 6 bases, the J end lost 2 bases, and 14 bases lay between the germline ends. Germline-derived CDR1 and CDR2 are GTSNPN and SVGIG (reference sequence). CDR3 sequence: CACELSGPYNEQFF. CDR3 coding DNA: TGTGCCTGCGAACTTAGCGGACCCTACAATGAGCAGTTCTTC.

This clonotype was seen many times. This rearrangement joins TRBV20-1 to TRBJ2-1; 11 positions agree with TRBD2. The CDR3 is 19 amino acids. V gave up 1 base and J gave up 4 bases; unmatched junction bases: 15. CDR1 is DFQATT and CDR2 is SNEGSKA in the germline V gene (reference sequence). The chain's CDR3 is CSARAVFLAGGPTYNEQFF. The CDR3 DNA reads TGCAGTGCTAGAGCGGTCTTTCTAGCGGGAGGTCCCACTTACAATGAGCAGTTCTTC.

The chain has TRBV6-1 and TRBJ1-4; D is uncertain. V was shortened by 5 bases and J by 4 bases, with 11 bases between the two germline ends. The V gene's germline CDR1 is MNHNS and CDR2 SASEGT. This CDR3 comprises 14 residues. The CDR3 reads CASSPRIGNEKLFF. The DNA for the CDR3 is TGTGCCAGCAGTCCACGGATCGGTAATGAAAAACTGTTTTTT.